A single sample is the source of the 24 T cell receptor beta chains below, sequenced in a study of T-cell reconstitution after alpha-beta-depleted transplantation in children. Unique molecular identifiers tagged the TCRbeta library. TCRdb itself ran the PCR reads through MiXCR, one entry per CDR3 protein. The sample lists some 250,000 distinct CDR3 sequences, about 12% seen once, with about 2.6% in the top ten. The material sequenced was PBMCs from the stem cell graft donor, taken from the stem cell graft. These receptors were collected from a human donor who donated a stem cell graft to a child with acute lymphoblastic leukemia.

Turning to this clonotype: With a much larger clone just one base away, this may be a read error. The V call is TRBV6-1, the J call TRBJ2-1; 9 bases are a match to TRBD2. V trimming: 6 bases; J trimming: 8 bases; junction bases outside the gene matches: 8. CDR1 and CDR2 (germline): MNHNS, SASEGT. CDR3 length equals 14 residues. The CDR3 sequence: CASSFGLASDEQFF. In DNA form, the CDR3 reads TGTGCCAGCAGCTTCGGACTAGCGAGCGATGAGCAGTTCTTC.

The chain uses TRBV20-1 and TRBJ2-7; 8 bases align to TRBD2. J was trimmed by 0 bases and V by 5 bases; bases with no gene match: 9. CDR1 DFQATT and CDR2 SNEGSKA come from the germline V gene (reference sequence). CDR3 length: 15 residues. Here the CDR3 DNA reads TGCAGTGCTTGGAGTAGCGGGACCAGCTCCTACGAGCAGTACTTC. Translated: CSAWSSGTSSYEQYF.

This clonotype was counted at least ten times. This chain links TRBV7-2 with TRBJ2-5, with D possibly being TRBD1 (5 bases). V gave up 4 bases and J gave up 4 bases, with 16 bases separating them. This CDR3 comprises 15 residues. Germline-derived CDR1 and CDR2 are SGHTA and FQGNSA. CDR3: CASSSTRVTVETQYF. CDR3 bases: TGTGCCAGCAGCTCCACCAGGGTAACAGTAGAGACCCAGTACTTC.

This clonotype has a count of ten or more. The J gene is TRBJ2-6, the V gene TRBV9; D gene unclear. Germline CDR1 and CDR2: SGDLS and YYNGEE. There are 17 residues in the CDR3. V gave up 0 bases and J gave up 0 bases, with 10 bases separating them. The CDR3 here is CASSVAGASSGANVLTF. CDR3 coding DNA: TGTGCCAGCAGCGTAGCTGGAGCCTCCTCTGGGGCCAACGTCCTGACTTTC.

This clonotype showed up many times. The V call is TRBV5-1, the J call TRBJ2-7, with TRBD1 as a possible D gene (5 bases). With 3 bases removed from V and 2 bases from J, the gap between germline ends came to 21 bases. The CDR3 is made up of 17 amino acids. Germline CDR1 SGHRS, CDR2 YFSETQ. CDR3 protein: CASSYETVGVPPYEQYF. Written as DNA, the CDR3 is TGCGCCAGCAGCTACGAGACAGTAGGGGTCCCCCCCTACGAGCAGTACTTC.

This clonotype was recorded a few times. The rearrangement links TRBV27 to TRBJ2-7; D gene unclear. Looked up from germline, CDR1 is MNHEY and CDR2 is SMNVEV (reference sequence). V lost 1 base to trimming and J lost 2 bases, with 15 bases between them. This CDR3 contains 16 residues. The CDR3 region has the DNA TGTGCCAGCAGTTTATATAGGGTACAGATTCCCTACGAGCAGTACTTC. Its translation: CASSLYRVQIPYEQYF.

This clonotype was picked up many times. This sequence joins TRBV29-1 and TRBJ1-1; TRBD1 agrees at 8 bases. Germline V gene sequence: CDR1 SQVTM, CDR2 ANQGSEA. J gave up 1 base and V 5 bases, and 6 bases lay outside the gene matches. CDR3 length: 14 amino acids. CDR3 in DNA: TGCAGCGTTAAGGCGCAGGGGGCGAACACTGAAGCTTTCTTT. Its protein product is CSVKAQGANTEAFF.

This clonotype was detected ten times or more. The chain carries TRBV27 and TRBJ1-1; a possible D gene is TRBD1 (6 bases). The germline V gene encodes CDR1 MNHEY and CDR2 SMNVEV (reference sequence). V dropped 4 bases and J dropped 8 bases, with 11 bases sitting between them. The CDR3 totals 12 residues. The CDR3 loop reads CASSYLGGEAFF. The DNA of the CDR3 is TGTGCCAGCAGTTATCTAGGGGGGGAAGCTTTCTTT.

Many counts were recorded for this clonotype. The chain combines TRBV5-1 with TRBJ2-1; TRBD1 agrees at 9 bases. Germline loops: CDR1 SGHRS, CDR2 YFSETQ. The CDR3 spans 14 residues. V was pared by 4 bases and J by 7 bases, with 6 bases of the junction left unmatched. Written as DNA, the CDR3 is TGCGCCAGCAGCGCAAACAGGGGGCGAAATGAGCAGTTCTTC. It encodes CASSANRGRNEQFF.

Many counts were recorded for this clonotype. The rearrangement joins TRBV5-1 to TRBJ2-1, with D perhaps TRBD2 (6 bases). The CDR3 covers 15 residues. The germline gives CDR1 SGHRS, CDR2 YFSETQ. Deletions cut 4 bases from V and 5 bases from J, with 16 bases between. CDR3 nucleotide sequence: TGCGCCAGCAGCAGGCCCAACGGAGGGCACAATGAGCAGTTCTTC. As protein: CASSRPNGGHNEQFF.

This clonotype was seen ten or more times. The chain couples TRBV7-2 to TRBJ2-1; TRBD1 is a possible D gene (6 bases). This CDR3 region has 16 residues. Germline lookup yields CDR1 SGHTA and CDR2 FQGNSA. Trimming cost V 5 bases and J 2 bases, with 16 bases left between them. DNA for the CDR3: TGTGCCAGCAGCGTTTCAGGGGCCGATCCCTACAATGAGCAGTTCTTC. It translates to CASSVSGADPYNEQFF.

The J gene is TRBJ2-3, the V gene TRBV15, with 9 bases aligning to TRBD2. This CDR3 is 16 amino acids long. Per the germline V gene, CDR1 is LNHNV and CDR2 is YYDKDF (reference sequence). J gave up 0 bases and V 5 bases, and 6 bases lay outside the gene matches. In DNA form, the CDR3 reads TGTGCCACCAGCGCTGGTCTAGCGGGGAGCACAGATACGCAGTATTTT. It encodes CATSAGLAGSTDTQYF. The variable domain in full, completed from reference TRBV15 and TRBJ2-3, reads DAMVIQNPRYQVTQFGKPVTLSCSQTLNHNVMYWYQQKSSQAPKLLFHYYDKDFNNEADTPDNFQSRRPNTSFCFLDIRSPGLGDTAMYLCATSAGLAGSTDTQYFGPGTRLTVL.

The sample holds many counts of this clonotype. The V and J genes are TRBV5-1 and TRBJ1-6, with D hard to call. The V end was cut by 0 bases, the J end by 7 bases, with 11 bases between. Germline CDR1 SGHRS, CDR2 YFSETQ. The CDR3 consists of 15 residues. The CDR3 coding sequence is TGCGCCAGCAGCTTGGACGGAAGCCTCAATTCACCCCTCCACTTT. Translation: CASSLDGSLNSPLHF.

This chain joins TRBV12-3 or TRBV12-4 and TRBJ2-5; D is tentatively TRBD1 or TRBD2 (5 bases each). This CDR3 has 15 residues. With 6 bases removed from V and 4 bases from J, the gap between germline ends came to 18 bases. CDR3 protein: CASSPTGTPGETQYF. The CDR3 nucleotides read TGTGCCAGCAGCCCCACCGGGACCCCGGGAGAGACCCAGTACTTC.

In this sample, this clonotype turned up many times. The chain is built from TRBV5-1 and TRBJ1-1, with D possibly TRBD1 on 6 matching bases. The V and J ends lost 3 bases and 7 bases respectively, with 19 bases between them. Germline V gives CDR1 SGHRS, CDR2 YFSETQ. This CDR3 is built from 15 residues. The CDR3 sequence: CASSSEPGVPLEAFF. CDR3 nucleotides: TGCGCCAGCAGCTCCGAGCCAGGGGTACCACTTGAAGCTTTCTTT. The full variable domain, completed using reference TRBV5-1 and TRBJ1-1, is KAGVTQTPRYLIKTRGQQVTLSCSPISGHRSVSWYQQTPGQGLQFLFEYFSETQRNKGNFPGRFSGRQFSNSRSEMNVSTLELGDSALYLCASSSEPGVPLEAFFGQGTRLTVV.

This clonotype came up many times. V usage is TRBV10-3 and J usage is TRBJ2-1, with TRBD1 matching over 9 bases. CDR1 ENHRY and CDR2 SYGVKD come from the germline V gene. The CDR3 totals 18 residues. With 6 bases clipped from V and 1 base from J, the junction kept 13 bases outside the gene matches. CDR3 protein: CAISRPWTGEDSYNEQFF. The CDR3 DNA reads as TGTGCCATCAGCCGCCCCTGGACAGGGGAGGATTCCTACAATGAGCAGTTCTTC.

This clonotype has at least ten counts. For the CDR3, the DNA is TGCAGCGTTGGGGACTTCAAGAGCTCCTACGAGCAGTACTTC. Translated: CSVGDFKSSYEQYF. The chain is built from TRBV29-1 and TRBJ2-7; D possibly corresponds to TRBD2 (6 bases). Germline CDR1 and CDR2: SQVTM and ANQGSEA. CDR3 length: 14 amino acids. V lost 4 bases and J lost 0, with 13 bases in between.

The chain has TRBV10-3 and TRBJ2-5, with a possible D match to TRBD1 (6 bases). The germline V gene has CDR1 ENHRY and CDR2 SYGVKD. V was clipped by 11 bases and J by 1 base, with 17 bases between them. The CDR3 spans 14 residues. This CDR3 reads CASTGSSTQETQYF. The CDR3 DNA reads TGTGCCTCTACAGGGAGCTCAACCCAAGAGACCCAGTACTTC.

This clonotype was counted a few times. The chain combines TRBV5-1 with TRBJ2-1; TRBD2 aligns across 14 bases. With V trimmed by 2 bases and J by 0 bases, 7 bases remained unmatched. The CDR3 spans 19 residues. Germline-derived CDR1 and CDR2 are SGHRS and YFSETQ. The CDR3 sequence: CASSFLGTSGSSSYNEQFF. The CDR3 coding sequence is TGCGCCAGCAGCTTCTTAGGGACTAGCGGGAGCAGCTCCTACAATGAGCAGTTCTTC.

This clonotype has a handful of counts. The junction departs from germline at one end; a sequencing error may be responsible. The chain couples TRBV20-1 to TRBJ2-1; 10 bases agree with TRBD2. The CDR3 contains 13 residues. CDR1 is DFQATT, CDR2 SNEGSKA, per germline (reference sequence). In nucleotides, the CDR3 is TGCAGTGCCAGAGCGGGAGGGCCCATGGTTGGGTTCTTC. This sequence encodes CSARAGGPMVGFF.

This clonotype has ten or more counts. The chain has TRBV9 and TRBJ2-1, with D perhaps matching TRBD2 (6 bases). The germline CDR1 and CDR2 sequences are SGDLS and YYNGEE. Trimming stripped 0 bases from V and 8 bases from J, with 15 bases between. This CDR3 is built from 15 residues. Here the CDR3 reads CASSVGTSPYDEQFF. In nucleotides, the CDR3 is TGTGCCAGCAGCGTAGGAACTAGCCCGTATGATGAGCAGTTCTTC.

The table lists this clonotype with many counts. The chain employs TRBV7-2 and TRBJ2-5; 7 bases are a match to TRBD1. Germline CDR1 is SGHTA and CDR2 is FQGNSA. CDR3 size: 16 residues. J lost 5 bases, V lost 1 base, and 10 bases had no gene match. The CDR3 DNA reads TGTGCCAGCAGCTTAGGGAGCAGGGACAGATACGAGACCCAGTACTTC. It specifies CASSLGSRDRYETQYF.

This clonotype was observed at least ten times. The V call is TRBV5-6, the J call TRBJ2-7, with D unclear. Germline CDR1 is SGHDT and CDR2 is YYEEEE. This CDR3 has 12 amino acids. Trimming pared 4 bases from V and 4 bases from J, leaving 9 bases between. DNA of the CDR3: TGTGCCAGCAGCCAAATTACGTACGAGCAGTACTTC. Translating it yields CASSQITYEQYF. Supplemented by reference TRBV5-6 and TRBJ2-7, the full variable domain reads DAGVTQSPTHLIKTRGQQVTLRCSPKSGHDTVSWYQQALGQGPQFIFQYYEEEERQRGNFPDRFSGHQFPNYSSELNVNALLLGDSALYLCASSQITYEQYFGPGTRLTVT.

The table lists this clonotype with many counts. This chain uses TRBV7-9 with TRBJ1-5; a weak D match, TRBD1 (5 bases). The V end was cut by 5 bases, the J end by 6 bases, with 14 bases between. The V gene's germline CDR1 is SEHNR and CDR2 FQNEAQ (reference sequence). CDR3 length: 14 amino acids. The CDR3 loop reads CASSLGTEAQPQHF. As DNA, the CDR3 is TGTGCCAGCAGCCTCGGGACCGAGGCTCAGCCCCAGCATTTT. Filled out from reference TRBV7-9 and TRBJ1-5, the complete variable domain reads DTGVSQNPRHKITKRGQNVTFRCDPISEHNRLYWYRQTLGQGPEFLTYFQNEAQLEKSRLLSDRFSAERPKGSFSTLEIQRTEQGDSAMYLCASSLGTEAQPQHFGDGTRLSIL.